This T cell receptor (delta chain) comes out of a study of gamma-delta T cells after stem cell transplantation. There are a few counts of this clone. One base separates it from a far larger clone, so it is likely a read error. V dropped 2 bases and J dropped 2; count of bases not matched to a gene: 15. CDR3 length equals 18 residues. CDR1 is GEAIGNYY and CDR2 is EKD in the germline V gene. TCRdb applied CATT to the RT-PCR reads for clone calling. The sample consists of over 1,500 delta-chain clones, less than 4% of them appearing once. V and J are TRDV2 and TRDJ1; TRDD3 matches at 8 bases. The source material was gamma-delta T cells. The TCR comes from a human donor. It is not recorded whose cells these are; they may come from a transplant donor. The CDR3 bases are TGTGCCTGTGACATACTTCCACTGAGGGATACGCGGACCGATAAACTCATCTTT. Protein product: CACDILPLRDTRTDKLIF.